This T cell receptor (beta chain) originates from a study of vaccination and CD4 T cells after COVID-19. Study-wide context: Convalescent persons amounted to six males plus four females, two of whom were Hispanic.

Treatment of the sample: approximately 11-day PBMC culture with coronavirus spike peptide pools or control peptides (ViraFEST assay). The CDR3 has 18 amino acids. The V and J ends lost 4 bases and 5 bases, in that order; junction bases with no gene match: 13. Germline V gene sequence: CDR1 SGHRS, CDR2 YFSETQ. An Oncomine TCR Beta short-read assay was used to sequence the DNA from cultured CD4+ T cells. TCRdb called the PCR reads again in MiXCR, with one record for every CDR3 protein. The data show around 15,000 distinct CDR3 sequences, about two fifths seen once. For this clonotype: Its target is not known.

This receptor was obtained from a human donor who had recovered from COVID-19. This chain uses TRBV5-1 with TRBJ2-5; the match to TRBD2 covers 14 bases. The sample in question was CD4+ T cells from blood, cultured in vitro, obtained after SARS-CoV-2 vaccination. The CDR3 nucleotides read TGCGCCAGCAGCGGGGGAGTGGGACTAGCGGGAGCGGGTGAGACCCAGTACTTC. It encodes CASSGGVGLAGAGETQYF.